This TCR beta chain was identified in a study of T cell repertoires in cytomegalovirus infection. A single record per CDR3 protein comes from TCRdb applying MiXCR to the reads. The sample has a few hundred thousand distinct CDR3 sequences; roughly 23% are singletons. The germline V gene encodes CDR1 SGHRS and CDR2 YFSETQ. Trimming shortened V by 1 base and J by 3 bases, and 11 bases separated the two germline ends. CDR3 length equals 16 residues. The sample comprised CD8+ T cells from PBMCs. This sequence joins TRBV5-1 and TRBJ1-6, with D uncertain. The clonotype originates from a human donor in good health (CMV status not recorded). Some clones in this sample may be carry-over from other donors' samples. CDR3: CASSLRTEVYNSPLHF. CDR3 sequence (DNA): TGCGCCAGCAGCTTGAGAACAGAAGTCTATAATTCACCCCTCCACTTT.